This T cell receptor (beta chain) is drawn from a study of T cell responses to AZD1222 COVID-19 vaccine. The study, taken as a whole, reports: Spike-specific TCR breadth and depth both grew after two AZD1222 doses. Clonal diversity may have been underestimated, and the donors were mostly white British, with more females than males. Regions 160-218 and 743-854 dominated among vaccine-associated CD4 TCRs spanning spike.

TCRdb's table, derived via immunoSEQ multiplex PCR, lists solely in-frame clones and lacks some. The table shows around 120,000 clones, with approximately 85% occurring only once. Notes on this clone: The antigen remains undetermined.

V was pared by 4 bases and J by 4 bases, with 11 bases between. CDR3 length: 13 residues. Germline V lookup: CDR1 SGHRS, CDR2 YFSETQ. This TCR was recovered from an adult in good health. The sequences come from peripheral blood, collected on day 0 of AZD1222 vaccination. V and J are TRBV5-1 and TRBJ1-1, with D possibly TRBD1 on 5 matching bases. The CDR3 here is CASSAKRGTEAFF. CDR3 nucleotide sequence: TGCGCCAGCAGCGCAAAAAGGGGCACTGAAGCTTTCTTT.